The rows below give T cell receptor beta chains drawn from one sample of a study of identical twins. MiXCR, run by TCRdb on the 5' RACE reads, gives a single entry per CDR3 protein. The sample carries some 630,000 distinct CDR3 sequences, just over 7% recorded once. This same sample was also taken into another study, of yellow fever vaccine responses in identical twins.

Sequencing input: PBMCs. Every receptor here comes from a young woman in good health. CDR3s leave out the opening cysteine and the closing phenylalanine or tryptophan. A D gene is named only where the DNA matches it firmly. The size field is filled for only some rows; it gives once, few, many or a size class.

>TRBJ1-2|few|TRBD1|TRBV28
ASNPRDSHVLRGYT
>TRBJ1-6|few|NA|TRBV12-3/TRBV12-4
ASSGANNSPLH
>TRBJ1-2|NA|TRBD1|TRBV27
ASSYRQGIEAYGYT
>TRBJ1-1|NA|NA|TRBV12-3/TRBV12-4
ASTLAGARRAEAF
>TRBJ1-5|many|NA|TRBV5-1
ASSLEGSSNQPQH
>TRBJ2-1|NA|NA|TRBV7-8
ASSLWTSKPLNEQF
>TRBJ1-5|many|NA|TRBV7-9
ASSIHRDQPQH
>TRBJ2-1|few|TRBD2|TRBV20-1
SASGLAGERNEQF
>TRBJ1-5|few|NA|TRBV6-5
ASSSRVGRGNNQPQH
>TRBJ2-2|NA|NA|TRBV29-1
SVSVQGGTGELF
>TRBJ2-5|many|TRBD2|TRBV20-1
SAGGGRGETQY